The 19 T cell receptor beta chains given below trace back to one sample, sequenced in a study of T cell changes during pregnancy in multiple sclerosis. The protocol was immunoSEQ multiplex PCR, while the TCRdb copy is restricted to in-frame clones and leaves out a portion. Of 40,000 to 50,000 clones in the sample, 90% are singletons; the top ten hold 6.5% to 7.5%. Source: CD8+ T cells from peripheral blood mononuclear cells, taken in the third trimester of pregnancy. Receptors originate from a female donor with multiple sclerosis, enrolled in a pregnancy study.

J is TRBJ1-6 and V is TRBV2; a weak D match, TRBD1 (6 bases). Deletions cut 8 bases from V and 7 bases from J, with 21 bases between. The CDR3 is made up of 16 amino acids. Looked up from germline, CDR1 is SNHLY and CDR2 is FYNNEI. The CDR3 sequence: CASEFMGPGVNSPLHF. In DNA form, the CDR3 reads TGTGCCAGCGAATTCATGGGGCCAGGGGTGAATTCACCCCTCCACTTT.

The chain uses TRBV5-1 and TRBJ2-7; D perhaps matches TRBD1 (6 bases). The V end lost 4 bases, the J end lost 5 bases, and 10 bases lay between the germline ends. The CDR3 runs to 12 residues. In germline, CDR1 is SGHRS, CDR2 YFSETQ. The CDR3 loop is CASSLTGHEQYF. DNA of the CDR3: TGCGCCAGCAGCCTGACAGGTCACGAGCAGTACTTC.

CDR3 in DNA: TGTGCCACCACGGACAGGGCGGGCACCGGGGAGCTGTTTTTT. Protein: CATTDRAGTGELFF. The rearrangement uses TRBV15 and TRBJ2-2, with TRBD1 matching over 8 bases. V lost 7 bases to trimming and J lost 4 bases; unmatched junction nucleotides: 5. Per the germline V gene, CDR1 is LNHNV and CDR2 is YYDKDF (reference sequence). CDR3 size: 14 residues.

This chain joins TRBV27 and TRBJ1-2; D remains unclear. This CDR3 is built from 14 residues. The V gene lost 1 base and the J gene lost 6 bases, with 12 bases spanning the gap. CDR1 is MNHEY, CDR2 SMNVEV, per germline (reference sequence). The CDR3 sequence is CASSLLPGKDGYTF. The CDR3 DNA reads TGTGCCAGCAGTTTATTGCCGGGGAAAGATGGCTACACCTTC.

The chain has TRBV19 and TRBJ2-2, with no clear D. Germline CDR1 LNHDA, CDR2 SQIVND (reference sequence). Trimming removed 8 bases from V and 5 bases from J, with 9 bases in between. The CDR3 runs 12 residues. As DNA, the CDR3 is TGTGCCAGTCTTGGCTGGACCGGGGAGCTGTTTTTT. Translation gives CASLGWTGELFF.

The rearrangement links TRBV13 to TRBJ1-1; the D gene is possibly TRBD1 (6 bases). V was trimmed by 4 bases and J by 1 base, leaving 13 bases between them. CDR1 PRHDT and CDR2 FYEKMQ come from the germline V gene (reference sequence). CDR3 size: 15 residues. Here the CDR3 reads CASSYIKQGNTEAFF. The CDR3, as DNA: TGTGCCAGCAGCTACATAAAACAGGGGAACACTGAAGCTTTCTTT.

V usage is TRBV21-1 and J usage is TRBJ2-7; TRBD2, the table's D call, lacks a check against the DNA. TRBV21-1 is flagged as a pseudogene. This CDR3 contains 13 residues. The CDR3 coding sequence is TGTGCCAGCAGCGCCCCCGGGACCTACGAGCAGTACTTC. Protein product: CASSAPGTYEQYF.

This chain connects TRBV4-1 to TRBJ2-7; 9 bases line up with TRBD1. Germline V gives CDR1 MGHRA, CDR2 YSYEKL. Germline trimming cut 4 bases from V and 2 bases from J; bases unmatched to any gene: 6. The CDR3 consists of 15 residues. DNA for the CDR3: TGCGCCAGCAGCCCCGGGACAGGGTTTGCCTACGAGCAGTACTTC. This encodes CASSPGTGFAYEQYF.

The rearrangement uses TRBV30 and TRBJ2-7; perhaps TRBD2 as D (5 bases). Germline V CDR1 and CDR2: GTSNPN, SVGIG (reference sequence). The CDR3 is made up of 14 amino acids. V lost 0 bases and J lost 2, with 11 bases in between. CDR3 coding DNA: TGTGCCTGGAGTGTACGGGGTAGGGCCTACGAGCAGTACTTC. Translation gives CAWSVRGRAYEQYF. Based on the CDR3 plus reference TRBV30 and TRBJ2-7, the full variable domain is SQTIHQWPATLVQPVGSPLSLECTVEGTSNPNLYWYRQAAGRGLQLLFYSVGIGQISSEVPQNLSASRPQDRQFILSSKKLLLSDSGFYLCAWSVRGRAYEQYFGPGTRLTVT.

The chain combines TRBV11-1 with TRBJ2-7; D gene unclear. V was cut by 5 bases and J by 3 bases, with 11 bases left in between. CDR3 length equals 13 residues. Germline values: CDR1 SGHAT, CDR2 FQDESV (reference sequence). This CDR3 reads CASSPDIDYEQYF. CDR3 DNA sequence: TGTGCCAGCAGCCCAGACATCGACTACGAGCAGTACTTC.

This rearrangement joins TRBV14 to TRBJ1-2; 9 bases map to TRBD1. Germline V gene data show CDR1 as SGHDN and CDR2 as FVKESK. J gave up 4 bases and V 1 base, and 4 bases lay outside the gene matches. CDR3 length equals 15 residues. CDR3 coding DNA: TGTGCCAGCAGCCAAGTGGGGACAGGGACCTATGGCTACACCTTC. Residues: CASSQVGTGTYGYTF.

This chain joins TRBV6-1 and TRBJ1-2; a possible D gene is TRBD1 (5 bases). The germline gives CDR1 MNHNS, CDR2 SASEGT. Trimming shortened V by 2 bases and J by 5 bases, and 12 bases separated the two germline ends. CDR3 length equals 14 residues. CDR3 sequence (DNA): TGTGCCAGCAGTGAACAGGGACTCGTTTATGGCTACACCTTC. It yields the protein CASSEQGLVYGYTF.

The rearrangement joins TRBV28 to TRBJ1-1, with D perhaps matching TRBD1 (5 bases). The CDR3 covers 15 residues. Germline CDR1 and CDR2: MDHEN and SYDVKM. Trimming took 1 base from V and 6 from J, leaving 15 bases between them. CDR3 residues: CASSLLPRQKAEAFF. The DNA of the CDR3 is TGTGCCAGCAGTTTATTACCTCGACAGAAGGCTGAAGCTTTCTTT. Filled out from reference TRBV28 and TRBJ1-1, the complete variable domain reads DVKVTQSSRYLVKRTGEKVFLECVQDMDHENMFWYRQDPGLGLRLIYFSYDVKMKEKGDIPEGYSVSREKKERFSLILESASTNQTSMYLCASSLLPRQKAEAFFGQGTRLTVV.

This clone has more than one count but fewer than ten. The J gene is TRBJ1-2, the V gene TRBV7-9; 7 nucleotides align to TRBD1. Germline loops: CDR1 SEHNR, CDR2 FQNEAQ (reference sequence). The CDR3 totals 16 residues. Unmatched junction bases numbered 16, after V lost 5 bases and J lost 7 bases. CDR3 in DNA: TGTGCCAGCAGCCTCGACTCGACAGGGCTTCTGGGTGGCTACACCTTC. This codes for CASSLDSTGLLGGYTF.

This sequence joins TRBV5-1 and TRBJ2-5; 8 nucleotides align to TRBD2. J gave up 5 bases and V 0 bases, and 3 bases lay outside the gene matches. The CDR3 sequence is 14 residues long. Germline V gives CDR1 SGHRS, CDR2 YFSETQ. CDR3 region: CASSLDTGGETQYF. Here the CDR3 DNA reads TGCGCCAGCAGCTTGGACACGGGAGGGGAGACCCAGTACTTC.

The V call is TRBV28, the J call TRBJ2-3; D not resolved. Germline V gene sequence: CDR1 MDHEN, CDR2 SYDVKM. V gave up 3 bases and J gave up 0 bases, with 10 bases separating them. This CDR3 region has 15 residues. CDR3 sequence reads: CASSFSLDSTDTQYF. The CDR3 coding sequence is TGTGCCAGCAGTTTTAGTCTAGATAGCACAGATACGCAGTATTTT.

The J gene is TRBJ2-1, the V gene TRBV7-9; D is possibly TRBD1 (6 bases). The ends were cut back, 6 bases at V and 10 bases at J, with 10 bases in the middle. CDR1 and CDR2 from the germline V gene are SEHNR and FQNEAQ (reference sequence). The CDR3 consists of 11 residues. In DNA, the CDR3 is TGTGCCAGCAGTTCCGGACAGGAGCAGTTCTTC. As protein: CASSSGQEQFF.

The sample holds a few counts of this clone. The chain couples TRBV6-4 to TRBJ2-1, with D possibly matching TRBD2 (5 bases). Trimming shortened V by 2 bases and J by 8 bases, and 13 bases separated the two germline ends. CDR3 length: 14 residues. Looked up from germline, CDR1 is MRHNA and CDR2 is SNTAGT. Written as DNA, the CDR3 is TGTGCCAGCAGTGACGGGGAGACCGGGCATGAGCAGTTCTTC. It specifies CASSDGETGHEQFF.

CDR3 sequence: CASSQDVGLAGGLSRYEQYF. In DNA form, the CDR3 reads TGCGCCAGCAGCCAAGATGTGGGGCTAGCGGGGGGGCTTTCTAGGTACGAGCAGTACTTC. J is TRBJ2-7 and V is TRBV4-3; 12 nucleotides agree with TRBD2. Germline-derived CDR1 and CDR2 are LGHNA and YSLEER. This CDR3 has 20 residues. With V trimmed by 0 bases and J by 4 bases, 16 bases remained unmatched.